These 24 T cell receptor beta chains were all obtained from the same sample, sequenced in a study of blood T cell repertoires in COVID-19 (TCRdb year 2020). Library prep was done by the immunoSEQ multiplex PCR assay. Imported from immuneACCESS, the table was reduced by TCRdb to in-frame sequences with V and J called. These copies leave out some clones; in studies compared against another copy, an unresolved V gene accounts for under half, and the cause of the remainder is not known. This sample gives tens of thousands of clones in total; about 71% of them show up just once. The top ten hold about 9% of the sample. Sample: peripheral blood. These receptors came from a woman in her seventies with acute or convalescent COVID-19.

This chain connects TRBV7-8 to TRBJ2-7, with D perhaps matching TRBD1 (6 bases). Trimming took 6 bases from V and 0 from J, leaving 18 bases between them. The CDR3 runs to 16 residues. Per germline, CDR1 SGHVS and CDR2 FQNEAQ. CDR3 in DNA: TGTGCCAGCAGACCTACCACAGGGTTAAGCTCCTACGAGCAGTACTTC. The encoded protein is CASRPTTGLSSYEQYF.

This chain uses TRBV11-2 with TRBJ2-5, with 11 bases that match TRBD2. The CDR3 is 15 amino acids. Germline CDR1 reads SGHAT; CDR2 reads FQNNGV. The junction had 3 bases not matched to a gene; V was cut back by 2 bases and J by 4 bases. The DNA for the CDR3 is TGTGCCAGCAGCTTACCTAGCGGGGGGTCAGAGACCCAGTACTTC. This gives the protein CASSLPSGGSETQYF.

The rearrangement joins TRBV3-1 (or the pseudogene TRBV3-2) to TRBJ1-3, with D possibly being TRBD1 (5 bases). The germline V and J ends were trimmed by 7 bases and 0 bases, with 13 bases remaining between them. CDR1 is LGHDT and CDR2 is YNNKEL in the germline V gene (reference sequence). This CDR3 has 15 residues. The CDR3 loop reads CASTGGTPSGNTIYF. In DNA, the CDR3 is TGTGCCAGCACCGGGGGAACCCCCTCTGGAAACACCATATATTTT.

The chain has TRBV27 and TRBJ2-4, with 7 bases aligning to TRBD2. The J segment lost 0 bases and the V segment lost 6 bases, leaving 8 bases of the junction unmatched. The CDR3 has 16 amino acids. Germline CDR1 MNHEY, CDR2 SMNVEV (reference sequence). Written as DNA, the CDR3 is TGTGCCAGCAGCCTTCGACTAGCAATAGCCAAAAACATTCAGTACTTC. Translating it yields CASSLRLAIAKNIQYF.

This clone occurred once. The chain joins TRBV5-1 to TRBJ2-7; 10 bases are shared with TRBD2. The length of the CDR3 is 14 residues. CDR1 and CDR2 (germline): SGHRS, YFSETQ. The J segment lost 2 bases and the V segment lost 5 bases, leaving 4 bases of the junction unmatched. The CDR3 region is CASRKREGAYEQYF. The DNA for the CDR3 is TGCGCCAGCAGGAAGCGGGAGGGCGCCTACGAGCAGTACTTC.

This clone was seen just once. CDR3 in DNA: TGTGCCACCAGTGACCGTGGACAAAACCAAGAGACCCAGTACTTC. Its translation: CATSDRGQNQETQYF. V gene TRBV24-1 combines with J gene TRBJ2-5; maybe TRBD1 (5 bases). The ends were cut back, 4 bases at V and 0 bases at J, with 11 bases in the middle. Germline V gene sequence: CDR1 KGHDR, CDR2 SFDVKD. The CDR3 length is 15 residues.

This clone was observed a single time. The chain is built from TRBV12-3 or TRBV12-4 and TRBJ1-4, with no clear D. V was pared by 1 base and J by 10 bases, with 10 bases between. The CDR3 extends over 13 amino acids. CDR3 residues: CASSLDAGAKLFF. The CDR3 DNA reads TGTGCCAGCAGTTTAGACGCCGGTGCAAAACTGTTTTTT.

The J gene is TRBJ1-5, the V gene TRBV2; TRBD1 is a possible D gene (6 bases). Germline V gives CDR1 SNHLY, CDR2 FYNNEI. Trimming took 5 bases from V and 4 from J, leaving 15 bases between them. This CDR3 is 15 amino acids long. The CDR3 DNA sequence: TGTGCCAGCAGTCAACCAGGACAGCCGAATCAGCCCCAGCATTTT. This gives the protein CASSQPGQPNQPQHF.

The V and J genes are TRBV19 and TRBJ2-1; a possible D gene is TRBD1 (5 bases). Germline CDR1 is LNHDA and CDR2 is SQIVND (reference sequence). CDR3 length equals 13 residues. Trimming shortened V by 3 bases and J by 6 bases, and 9 bases separated the two germline ends. The CDR3 is CASSMGQVNEQFF. In nucleotides, the CDR3 is TGTGCCAGTAGTATGGGGCAGGTCAATGAGCAGTTCTTC.

In its sample, this clone was seen once. The V gene is TRBV5-1, the J gene TRBJ2-7; D call uncertain. This CDR3 spans 13 amino acids. V lost 4 bases and J lost 2, with 10 bases in between. Germline CDR1 reads SGHRS; CDR2 reads YFSETQ. The DNA for the CDR3 is TGCGCCAGCAGCCGGAGAGAGACCTACGAGCAGTACTTC. Encoded protein: CASSRRETYEQYF.

The chain couples TRBV19 to TRBJ1-3; 8 positions agree with TRBD1. Germline lookup yields CDR1 LNHDA and CDR2 SQIVND (reference sequence). This CDR3 has 14 amino acids. Losses at the gene ends were 11 bases for V and 2 bases for J; bases not matched to a gene: 8. The CDR3 sequence: CASRTGGTGNTIYF. The CDR3 coding sequence is TGTGCCTCGAGAACAGGGGGTACTGGAAACACCATATATTTT.

The chain is built from TRBV5-1 and TRBJ1-4; 8 nucleotides match TRBD1. The length of the CDR3 is 15 residues. J gave up 5 bases and V 4 bases, and 7 bases lay outside the gene matches. CDR1 is SGHRS, CDR2 YFSETQ, per germline. The CDR3 sequence: CASSEIGQGNEKLFF. The CDR3 nucleotides read TGCGCCAGCAGCGAGATTGGACAGGGAAATGAAAAACTGTTTTTT.

The J gene is TRBJ2-3, the V gene TRBV7-9; 12 nucleotides align to TRBD2. The germline V gene has CDR1 SEHNR and CDR2 FQNEAQ (reference sequence). The CDR3 totals 19 residues. The trim removed 3 bases at V and 4 bases at J, leaving 14 bases unmatched. The DNA for the CDR3 is TGTGCCAGCAGCTTTTTAGGGCACCCTAGCGGGGGGGCCCCAGATACGCAGTATTTT. It encodes CASSFLGHPSGGAPDTQYF.

This clone was seen a few times. Germline is not matched at one junction end, which may reflect a read error. This sequence joins TRBV7-7 and TRBJ2-1; 8 positions agree with TRBD1. Germline values: CDR1 SSHAT, CDR2 FNYEAQ (reference sequence). The CDR3 sequence is 14 residues long. The CDR3 coding sequence is TGTGCTAGCAGCGGGCAGGGGGCTTACAATGAGCAGTTCTTC. This translates into CASSGQGAYNEQFF.

The rearrangement uses TRBV4-1 and TRBJ1-3; 7 nucleotides align to TRBD1. J lost 2 bases, V lost 0 bases, and 1 base had no gene match. Per the germline V gene, CDR1 is MGHRA and CDR2 is YSYEKL. CDR3 length equals 15 residues. CDR3 in amino acids: CASSQDGTAGNTIYF. DNA for the CDR3: TGCGCCAGCAGCCAAGATGGGACAGCTGGAAACACCATATATTTT.

The chain joins TRBV11-2 to TRBJ2-2; 13 bases fit TRBD2. Per germline, CDR1 SGHAT and CDR2 FQNNGV. This CDR3 comprises 15 residues. V lost 5 bases to trimming and J lost 5 bases; unmatched junction nucleotides: 2. In nucleotides, the CDR3 is TGTGCCAGCAGCCCGGGACTAGCGGGGACCGGGGAGCTGTTTTTT. Translating it yields CASSPGLAGTGELFF.

V is TRBV5-1 and J is TRBJ2-7; a weak D match, TRBD1 (6 bases). The germline V and J ends were trimmed by 6 bases and 5 bases, with 18 bases remaining between them. The CDR3 has 14 amino acids. The germline gives CDR1 SGHRS, CDR2 YFSETQ. CDR3 amino acids: CASTLQGRGHEQYF. CDR3 sequence (DNA): TGCGCCAGCACCTTACAGGGACGGGGCCACGAGCAGTACTTC.

CDR3: CASSLKRGSYTEAFF. The DNA for the CDR3 is TGTGCCAGCAGCTTAAAAAGGGGGAGTTACACTGAAGCTTTCTTT. The rearrangement joins TRBV7-3 to TRBJ1-1; D is perhaps TRBD1 (6 bases). This CDR3 spans 15 amino acids. Deletions cut 1 base from V and 3 bases from J, with 12 bases between. Germline CDR1 is SGHTA and CDR2 is FQGTGA.

The chain uses TRBV6-2 or TRBV6-3 and TRBJ2-7; 7 nucleotides align to TRBD1. V lost 5 bases and J lost 0; bases outside the gene matches: 4. CDR3 length equals 14 residues. Germline V gene lookup returns CDR1 MNHEY and CDR2 SVGEGT. CDR3 DNA: TGTGCCAGCAGTACAGGGGATAGCTCCTACGAGCAGTACTTC. Amino acid sequence: CASSTGDSSYEQYF.

V and J are TRBV11-1 and TRBJ2-1; 8 positions match TRBD2. Trimming at V came to 3 bases and at J to 4 bases, leaving 5 bases not matched to a gene. CDR3 length equals 15 residues. In germline, CDR1 is SGHAT, CDR2 FQDESV (reference sequence). The CDR3 sequence: CASSLGLEEYNEQFF. The CDR3 coding sequence is TGTGCCAGCAGCTTGGGACTAGAAGAATACAATGAGCAGTTCTTC.

This clone turned up a few times. This CDR3 reads CASSLAEQVSGANVLTF. CDR3 bases: TGCGCCAGCAGCTTGGCCGAGCAGGTCTCTGGGGCCAACGTCCTGACTTTC. The rearrangement links TRBV5-1 to TRBJ2-6; no reliable D call. The germline gives CDR1 SGHRS, CDR2 YFSETQ. This CDR3 is built from 17 residues. V shed 0 bases and J shed 0 bases, with 10 bases lying between them. The full variable domain, with the rest looked up from reference TRBV5-1 and TRBJ2-6, is KAGVTQTPRYLIKTRGQQVTLSCSPISGHRSVSWYQQTPGQGLQFLFEYFSETQRNKGNFPGRFSGRQFSNSRSEMNVSTLELGDSALYLCASSLAEQVSGANVLTFGAGSRLTVL.

The chain couples TRBV6-5 to TRBJ2-1; tentative D call: TRBD2 (7 bases). The CDR3 is 15 amino acids. V dropped 4 bases and J dropped 7 bases, with 17 bases sitting between them. Germline V gene lookup returns CDR1 MNHEY and CDR2 SVGAGI. The CDR3 here is CASSSGRGGRNEQFF. CDR3 DNA sequence: TGTGCCAGCAGTTCCGGACGCGGGGGCAGGAATGAGCAGTTCTTC.

The J gene is TRBJ2-3, the V gene TRBV10-3; perhaps TRBD2 as D (6 bases). Trimming took off 6 bases at V and 4 bases at J, with 8 bases between the two ends. Germline V gives CDR1 ENHRY, CDR2 SYGVKD. This CDR3 has 12 amino acids. The CDR3 sequence: CAISPGADTQYF. The DNA of the CDR3 is TGTGCCATCAGCCCGGGGGCAGATACGCAGTATTTT.

The chain couples TRBV6-1 to TRBJ1-3; D might be TRBD1 (6 bases). Germline assignment: CDR1 MNHNS and CDR2 SASEGT. The V and J ends lost 3 bases and 0 bases respectively, with 12 bases between them. CDR3 size: 16 residues. CDR3 nucleotide sequence: TGTGCCAGCAGTGATCTATCGACAGGCTCTGGAAACACCATATATTTT. It is translated as CASSDLSTGSGNTIYF.